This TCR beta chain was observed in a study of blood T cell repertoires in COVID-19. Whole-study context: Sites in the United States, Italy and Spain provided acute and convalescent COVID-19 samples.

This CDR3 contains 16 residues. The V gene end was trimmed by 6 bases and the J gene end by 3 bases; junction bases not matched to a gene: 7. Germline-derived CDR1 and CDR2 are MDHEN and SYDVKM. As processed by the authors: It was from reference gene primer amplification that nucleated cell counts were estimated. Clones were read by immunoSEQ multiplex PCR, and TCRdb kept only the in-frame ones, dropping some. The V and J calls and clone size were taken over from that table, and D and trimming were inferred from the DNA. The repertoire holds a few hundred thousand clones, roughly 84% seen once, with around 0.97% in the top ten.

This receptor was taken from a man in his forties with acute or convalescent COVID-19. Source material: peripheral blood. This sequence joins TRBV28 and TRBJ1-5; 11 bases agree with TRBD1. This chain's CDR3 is CASRVEGQGDNQPQHF. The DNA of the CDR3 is TGTGCCAGCAGAGTGGAGGGACAGGGGGACAATCAGCCCCAGCATTTT.